This TCR beta chain was identified in a study of Ad26.COV2.S vaccination and SARS-CoV-2 variants. Study at large: Ad26.COV2.S, an intramuscular injection, was given once or twice 56 days apart.

General observations from the study: Breadth and depth estimates from TCRs may understate total T cell responses. While placebo recipients had lower spike-specific TCR breadth, vaccine recipients had more.

The treatment: over 15 received Ad26.COV2.S at low or high dose, single or two shots; 5 received placebo; per-sample allocation not given. It was on day 63 after the first vaccine or placebo injection that samples were taken. This CDR3 comprises 12 residues. Germline CDR1 and CDR2: MNHEY and SVGAGI. Between the trimmed V and J ends, which lost 6 bases and 7 bases, there was a span of 12 bases. Note on this clone: What it binds is unknown.

The repertoire was sequenced with immunoSEQ multiplex PCR; TCRdb's copy has only in-frame clones and lacks some. The data contain about 350,000 clones, around 88% of them seen just once; the ten biggest clones take up approximately 12%. The sample consisted of peripheral blood, taken in a trial of Ad26.COV2.S vaccine versus placebo. V is TRBV6-5 and J is TRBJ1-1; TRBD1 is a possible D gene (6 bases). The receptor was derived from a person aged 18-65 years who received the Ad26.COV2.S COVID-19 vaccine or a placebo. The CDR3 coding sequence is TGTGCCAGCAGGACAGGTACCCATGAAGCTTTCTTT. It is translated as CASRTGTHEAFF.